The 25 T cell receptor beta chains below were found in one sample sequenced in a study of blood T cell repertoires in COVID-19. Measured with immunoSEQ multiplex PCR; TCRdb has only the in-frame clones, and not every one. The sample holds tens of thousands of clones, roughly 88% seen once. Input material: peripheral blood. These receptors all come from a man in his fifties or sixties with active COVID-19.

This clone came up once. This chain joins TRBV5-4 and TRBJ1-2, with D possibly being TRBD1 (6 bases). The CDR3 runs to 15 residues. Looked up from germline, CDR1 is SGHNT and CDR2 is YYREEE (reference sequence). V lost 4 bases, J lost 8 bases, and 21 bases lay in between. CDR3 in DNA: TGTGCCAGCAGCCCCACTCAGGCCGGGGGGGGCGGCTACACCTTC. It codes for CASSPTQAGGGGYTF.

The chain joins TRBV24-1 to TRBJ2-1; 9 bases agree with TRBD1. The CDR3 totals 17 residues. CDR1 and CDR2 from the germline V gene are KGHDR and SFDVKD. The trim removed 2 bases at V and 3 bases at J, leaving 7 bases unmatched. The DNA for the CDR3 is TGTGCCACCAGTGATTCCCACGGACAGGGGAACTACAATGAGCAGTTCTTC. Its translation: CATSDSHGQGNYNEQFF.

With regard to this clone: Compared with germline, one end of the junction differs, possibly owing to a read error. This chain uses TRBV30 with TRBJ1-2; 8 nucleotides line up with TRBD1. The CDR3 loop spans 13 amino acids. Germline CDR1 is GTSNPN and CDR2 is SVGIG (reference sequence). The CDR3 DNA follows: TGTGCCTGGAGTCGGGACAGGCCCCATGGCTGCACCTTC. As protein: CAWSRDRPHGCTF. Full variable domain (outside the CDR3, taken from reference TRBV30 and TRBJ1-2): SQTIHQWPATLVQPVGSPLSLECTVEGTSNPNLYWYRQAAGRGLQLLFYSVGIGQISSEVPQNLSASRPQDRQFILSSKKLLLSDSGFYLCAWSRDRPHGCTFGSGTRLTVV.

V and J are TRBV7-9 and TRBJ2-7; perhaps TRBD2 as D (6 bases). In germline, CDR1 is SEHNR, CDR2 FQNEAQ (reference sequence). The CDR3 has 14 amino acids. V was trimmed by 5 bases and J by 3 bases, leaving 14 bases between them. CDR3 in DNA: TGTGCCAGCAGCCCCCGGGCGGGGAGCTACGAGCAGTACTTC. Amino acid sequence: CASSPRAGSYEQYF.

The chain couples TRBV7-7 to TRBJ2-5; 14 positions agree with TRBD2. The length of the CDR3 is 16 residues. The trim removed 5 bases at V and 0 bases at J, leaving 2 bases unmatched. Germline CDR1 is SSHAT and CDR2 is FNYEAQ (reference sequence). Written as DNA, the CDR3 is TGTGCCAGCAGCCGGACTAGCGGGGGGCACCAAGAGACCCAGTACTTC. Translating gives CASSRTSGGHQETQYF.

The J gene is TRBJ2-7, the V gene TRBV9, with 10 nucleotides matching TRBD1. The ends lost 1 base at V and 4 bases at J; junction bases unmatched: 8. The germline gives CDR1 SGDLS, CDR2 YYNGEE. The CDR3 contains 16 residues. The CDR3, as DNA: TGTGCCAGCAGCGTATCCGGACAGGGGGGATGGTACGAGCAGTACTTC. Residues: CASSVSGQGGWYEQYF.

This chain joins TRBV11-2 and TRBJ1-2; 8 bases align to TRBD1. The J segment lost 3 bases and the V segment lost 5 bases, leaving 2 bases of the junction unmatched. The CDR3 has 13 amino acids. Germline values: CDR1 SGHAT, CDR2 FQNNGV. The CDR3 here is CASSPDRDYGYTF. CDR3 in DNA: TGTGCCAGCAGCCCGGACAGGGACTATGGCTACACCTTC.

In DNA form, the CDR3 reads TGTGCCAGCAGCTTAAAGGTTTGGGTTCGGGATGAGCAGTTCTTC. Translated: CASSLKVWVRDEQFF. V gene TRBV7-9 combines with J gene TRBJ2-1; no clear D gene. The CDR3 spans 15 residues. Germline CDR1 SEHNR, CDR2 FQNEAQ (reference sequence). V gave up 2 bases and J gave up 8 bases, with 16 bases separating them.

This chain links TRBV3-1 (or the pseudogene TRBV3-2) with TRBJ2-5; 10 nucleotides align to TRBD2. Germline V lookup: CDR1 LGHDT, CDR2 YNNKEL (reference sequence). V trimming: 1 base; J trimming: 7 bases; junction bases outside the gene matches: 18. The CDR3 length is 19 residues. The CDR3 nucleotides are TGTGCCAGCAGCCAAGGTCCCTGGGGTAGCGGGGGGTACCCTGGGACCCAGTACTTC. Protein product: CASSQGPWGSGGYPGTQYF.

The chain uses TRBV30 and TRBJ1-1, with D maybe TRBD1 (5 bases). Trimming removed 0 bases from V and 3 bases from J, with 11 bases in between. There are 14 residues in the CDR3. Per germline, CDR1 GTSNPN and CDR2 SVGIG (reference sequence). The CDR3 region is CAWSVGGGDTEAFF. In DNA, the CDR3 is TGTGCCTGGAGTGTTGGGGGAGGGGACACTGAAGCTTTCTTT.

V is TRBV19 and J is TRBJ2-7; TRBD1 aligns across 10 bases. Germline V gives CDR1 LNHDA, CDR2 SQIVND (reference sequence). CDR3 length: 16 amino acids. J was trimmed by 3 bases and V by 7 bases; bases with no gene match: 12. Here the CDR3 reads CASTYRTGQGIYEQYF. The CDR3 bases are TGTGCCAGTACCTACCGGACGGGACAGGGGATCTACGAGCAGTACTTC. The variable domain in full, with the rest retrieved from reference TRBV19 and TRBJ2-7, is DGGITQSPKYLFRKEGQNVTLSCEQNLNHDAMYWYRQDPGQGLRLIYYSQIVNDFQKGDIAEGYSVSREKKESFPLTVTSAQKNPTAFYLCASTYRTGQGIYEQYFGPGTRLTVT.

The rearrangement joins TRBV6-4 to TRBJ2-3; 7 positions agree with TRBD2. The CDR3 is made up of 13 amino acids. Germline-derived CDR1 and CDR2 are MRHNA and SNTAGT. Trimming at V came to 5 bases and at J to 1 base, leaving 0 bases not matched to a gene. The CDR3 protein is CASSSGGTDTQYF. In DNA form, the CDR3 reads TGTGCCAGCAGTAGCGGGGGCACAGATACGCAGTATTTT.

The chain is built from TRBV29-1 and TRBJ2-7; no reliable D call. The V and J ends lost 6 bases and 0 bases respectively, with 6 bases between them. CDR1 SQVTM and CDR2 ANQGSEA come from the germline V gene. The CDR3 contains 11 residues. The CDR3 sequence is CSVYSSYEQYF. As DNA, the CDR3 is TGCAGCGTGTACAGCTCCTACGAGCAGTACTTC.

CDR3 residues: CASSWPKNTEAFF. The CDR3 DNA is TGTGCCAGCAGCTGGCCGAAGAACACTGAAGCTTTCTTT. The genes are TRBV11-2 and TRBJ1-1; D ambiguous. This CDR3 comprises 13 residues. V was clipped by 4 bases and J by 1 base, with 7 bases between them. Germline V CDR1 and CDR2: SGHAT, FQNNGV.

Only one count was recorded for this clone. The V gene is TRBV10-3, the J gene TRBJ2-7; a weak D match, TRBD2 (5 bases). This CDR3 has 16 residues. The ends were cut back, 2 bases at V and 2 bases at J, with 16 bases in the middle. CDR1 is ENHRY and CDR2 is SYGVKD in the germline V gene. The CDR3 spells CAISEGLSATAYEQYF. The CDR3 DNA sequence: TGTGCCATCAGTGAGGGACTCTCGGCCACCGCCTACGAGCAGTACTTC.

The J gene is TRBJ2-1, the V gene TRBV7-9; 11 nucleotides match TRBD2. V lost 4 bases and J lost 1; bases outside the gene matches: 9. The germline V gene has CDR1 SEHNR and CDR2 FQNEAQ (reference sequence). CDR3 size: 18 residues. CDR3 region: CASSSLAGGSSSYNEQFF. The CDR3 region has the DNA TGTGCCAGCAGCTCTCTAGCGGGGGGTAGTAGTTCCTACAATGAGCAGTTCTTC.

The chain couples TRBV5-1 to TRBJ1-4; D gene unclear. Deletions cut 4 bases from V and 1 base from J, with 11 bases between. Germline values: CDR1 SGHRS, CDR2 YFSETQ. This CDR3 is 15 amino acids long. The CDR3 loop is CASSINPGTNEKLFF. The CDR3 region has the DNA TGCGCCAGCAGCATCAACCCAGGAACTAATGAAAAACTGTTTTTT.

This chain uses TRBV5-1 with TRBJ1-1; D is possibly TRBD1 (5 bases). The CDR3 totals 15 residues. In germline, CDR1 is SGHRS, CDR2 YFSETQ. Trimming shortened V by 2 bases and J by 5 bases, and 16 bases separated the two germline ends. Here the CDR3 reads CASSLGRGQGTEAFF. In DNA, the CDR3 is TGCGCCAGCAGCTTAGGGAGGGGTCAGGGAACTGAAGCTTTCTTT.

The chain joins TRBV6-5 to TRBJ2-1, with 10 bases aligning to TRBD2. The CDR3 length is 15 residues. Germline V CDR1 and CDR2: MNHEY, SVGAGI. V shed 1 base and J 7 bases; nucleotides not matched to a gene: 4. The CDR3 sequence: CASSYLASGSNEQFF. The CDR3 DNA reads TGTGCCAGCAGTTACTTGGCTAGCGGGAGTAATGAGCAGTTCTTC.

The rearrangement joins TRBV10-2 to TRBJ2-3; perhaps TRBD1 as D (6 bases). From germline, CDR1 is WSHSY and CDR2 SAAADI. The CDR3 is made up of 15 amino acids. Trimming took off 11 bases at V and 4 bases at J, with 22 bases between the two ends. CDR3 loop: CAVRITGLGADTQYF. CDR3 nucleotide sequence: TGCGCCGTCCGTATTACAGGGCTAGGCGCAGATACGCAGTATTTT.

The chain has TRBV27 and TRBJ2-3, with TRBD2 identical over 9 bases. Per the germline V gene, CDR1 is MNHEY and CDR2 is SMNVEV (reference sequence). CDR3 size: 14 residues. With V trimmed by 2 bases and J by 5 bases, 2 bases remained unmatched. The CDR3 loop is CASSLAGGGDTQYF. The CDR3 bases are TGTGCCAGCAGTTTAGCGGGGGGGGGAGATACGCAGTATTTT.

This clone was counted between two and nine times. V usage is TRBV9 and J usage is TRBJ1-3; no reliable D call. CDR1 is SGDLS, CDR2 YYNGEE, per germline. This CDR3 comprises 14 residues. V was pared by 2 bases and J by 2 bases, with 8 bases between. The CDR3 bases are TGTGCCAGCAGCGTGGTGTCAGCTGGAAACACCATATATTTT. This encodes CASSVVSAGNTIYF.

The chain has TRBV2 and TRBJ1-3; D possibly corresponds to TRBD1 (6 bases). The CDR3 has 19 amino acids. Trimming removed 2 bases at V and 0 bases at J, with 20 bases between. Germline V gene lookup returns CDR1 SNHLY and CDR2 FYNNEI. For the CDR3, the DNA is TGTGCCAGCAGTGAAACGGGGGGACAAACATTTTACTCTGGAAACACCATATATTTT. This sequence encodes CASSETGGQTFYSGNTIYF.

The CDR3: CASSEPAGYGYTF. CDR3 bases: TGTGCCAGCAGTGAACCGGCGGGATATGGCTACACCTTC. The chain joins TRBV6-1 to TRBJ1-2; D is ambiguous. Germline values: CDR1 MNHNS, CDR2 SASEGT. Trimming took 2 bases from V and 5 from J, leaving 9 bases between them. This CDR3 is 13 amino acids long.

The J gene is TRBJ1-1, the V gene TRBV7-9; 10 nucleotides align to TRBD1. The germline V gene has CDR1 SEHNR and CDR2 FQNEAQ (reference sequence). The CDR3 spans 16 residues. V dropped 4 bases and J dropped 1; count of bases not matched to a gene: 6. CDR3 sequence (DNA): TGTGCCAGCAGCTCATACCGGGACAGGGGGAACACTGAAGCTTTCTTT. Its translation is CASSSYRDRGNTEAFF.